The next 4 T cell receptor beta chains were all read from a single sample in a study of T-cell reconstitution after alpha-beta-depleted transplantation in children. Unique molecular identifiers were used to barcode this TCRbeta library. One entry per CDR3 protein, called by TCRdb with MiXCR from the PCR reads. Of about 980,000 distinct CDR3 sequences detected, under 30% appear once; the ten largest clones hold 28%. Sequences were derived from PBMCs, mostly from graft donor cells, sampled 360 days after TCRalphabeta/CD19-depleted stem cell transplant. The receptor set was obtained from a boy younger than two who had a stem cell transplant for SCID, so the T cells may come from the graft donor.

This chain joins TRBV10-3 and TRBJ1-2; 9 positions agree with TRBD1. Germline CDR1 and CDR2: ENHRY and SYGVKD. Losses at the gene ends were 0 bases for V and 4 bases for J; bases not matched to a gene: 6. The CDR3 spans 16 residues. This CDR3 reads CAISESGTGKAYGYTF. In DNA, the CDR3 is TGTGCCATCAGTGAGTCGGGGACAGGGAAGGCCTATGGCTACACCTTC.

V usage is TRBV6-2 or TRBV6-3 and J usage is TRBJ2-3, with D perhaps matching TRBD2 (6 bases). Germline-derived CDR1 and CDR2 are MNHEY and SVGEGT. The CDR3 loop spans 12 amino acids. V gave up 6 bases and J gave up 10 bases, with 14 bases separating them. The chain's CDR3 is CASRGPPGAQYF. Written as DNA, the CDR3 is TGTGCCAGCAGGGGACCGCCGGGAGCGCAGTATTTT.

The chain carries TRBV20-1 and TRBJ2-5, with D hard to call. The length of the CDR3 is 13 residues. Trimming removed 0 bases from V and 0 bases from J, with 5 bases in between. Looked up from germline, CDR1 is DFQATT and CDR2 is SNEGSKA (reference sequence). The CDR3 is CSARDMYQETQYF. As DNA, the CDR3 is TGCAGTGCTAGAGATATGTACCAAGAGACCCAGTACTTC.

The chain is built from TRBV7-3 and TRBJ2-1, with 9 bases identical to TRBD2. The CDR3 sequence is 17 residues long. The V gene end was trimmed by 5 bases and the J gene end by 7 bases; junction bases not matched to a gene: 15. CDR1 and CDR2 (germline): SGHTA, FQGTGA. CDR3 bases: TGTGCCAGCAGCCCTAGGGGCGGGGGGGCCTCGGGGAATGAGCAGTTCTTC. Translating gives CASSPRGGGASGNEQFF.